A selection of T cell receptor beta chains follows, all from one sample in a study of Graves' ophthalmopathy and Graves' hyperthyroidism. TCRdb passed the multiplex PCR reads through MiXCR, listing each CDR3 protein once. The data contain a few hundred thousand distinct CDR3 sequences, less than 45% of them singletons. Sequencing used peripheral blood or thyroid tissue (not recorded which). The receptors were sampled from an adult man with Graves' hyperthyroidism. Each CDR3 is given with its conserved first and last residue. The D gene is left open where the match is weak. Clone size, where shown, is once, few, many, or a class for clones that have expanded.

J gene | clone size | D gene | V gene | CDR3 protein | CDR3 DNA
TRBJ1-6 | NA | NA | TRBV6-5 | CASSYSVPNPPLHF | TGTGCCAGCAGTTACTCGGTTCCCAACCCACCCCTCCACTTT
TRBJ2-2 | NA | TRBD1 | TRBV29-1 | CSARQGSTGELFF | TGCAGCGCAAGACAGGGTAGCACCGGGGAGCTGTTTTTT
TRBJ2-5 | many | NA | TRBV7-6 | CASSLGRAKETQYF | TGTGCCAGCAGCTTAGGACGGGCTAAGGAGACCCAGTACTTC
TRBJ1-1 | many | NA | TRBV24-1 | CATSDPPGTEAFF | TGTGCCACCAGTGATCCGCCGGGCACTGAAGCTTTCTTT
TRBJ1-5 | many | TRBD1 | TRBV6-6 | CASRDSVNQPQHF | TGTGCCAGTAGGGACAGCGTCAATCAGCCCCAGCATTTT
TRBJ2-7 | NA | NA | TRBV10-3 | CASSWGSGYYEQYF | TGTGCCAGCAGTTGGGGGTCGGGGTACTACGAGCAGTACTTC
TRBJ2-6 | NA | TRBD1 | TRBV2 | CASSTNRDRGASGANVLTF | TGTGCCAGCAGTACAAACCGGGACAGGGGGGCCTCTGGGGCCAACGTCCTGACTTTC
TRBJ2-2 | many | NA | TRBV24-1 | CATLNRENTGELFF | TGTGCCACCCTTAACAGGGAAAACACCGGGGAGCTGTTTTTT
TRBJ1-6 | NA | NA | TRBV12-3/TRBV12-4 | CASSFWGERALHF | TGTGCCAGCAGTTTCTGGGGGGAAAGGGCCCTCCACTTT
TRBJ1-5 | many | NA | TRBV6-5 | CASSSRGADQPQHF | TGTGCCAGCAGTTCGCGGGGGGCCGATCAGCCCCAGCATTTT
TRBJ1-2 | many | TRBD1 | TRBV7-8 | CASSPRQLAGGLSGYTF | TGTGCCAGCAGCCCGAGGCAGTTGGCAGGGGGCCTATCTGGCTACACCTTC
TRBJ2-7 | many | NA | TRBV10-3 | CAISEPGTNYEQYF | TGTGCCATCAGTGAGCCGGGAACCAACTACGAGCAGTACTTC
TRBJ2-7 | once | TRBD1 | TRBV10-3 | CAICSTGQGYEQYF | TGTGCCATCTGCAGTACGGGACAGGGTTACGAGCAGTACTTC
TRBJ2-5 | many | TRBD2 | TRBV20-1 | CSARRLAGLETQYF | TGCAGTGCTAGACGACTAGCGGGGCTAGAGACCCAGTACTTC
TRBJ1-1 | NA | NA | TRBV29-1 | CSVEETAGDEAFF | TGCAGCGTTGAAGAAACGGCAGGGGATGAAGCTTTCTTT
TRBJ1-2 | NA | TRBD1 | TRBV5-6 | CASSLQGAVNYGYTF | TGTGCCAGCAGCTTGCAGGGGGCAGTAAACTATGGCTACACCTTC
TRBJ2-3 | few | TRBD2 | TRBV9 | CASSVGPIAGEDTQYF | TGTGCCAGCAGCGTAGGCCCCATAGCGGGAGAAGATACGCAGTATTTT
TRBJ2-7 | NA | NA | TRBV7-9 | CASSYLSEQYF | TGTGCCAGCAGTTACCTGAGCGAGCAGTACTTC
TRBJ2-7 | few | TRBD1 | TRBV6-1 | CASSEIWDRGGYEQYF | TGTGCCAGCAGTGAGATTTGGGACAGGGGTGGTTACGAGCAGTACTTC
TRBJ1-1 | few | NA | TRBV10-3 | CAISLTDGNTEAFF | TGTGCCATCAGTTTAACGGACGGGAACACTGAAGCTTTCTTT
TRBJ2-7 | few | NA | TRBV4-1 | CASSHSTPKYEQYF | TGCGCCAGCAGCCATTCGACCCCGAAGTACGAGCAGTACTTC
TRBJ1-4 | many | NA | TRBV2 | CASSEKGQLATNEKLFF | TGTGCCAGCAGTGAAAAGGGACAACTGGCAACTAATGAAAAACTGTTTTTT
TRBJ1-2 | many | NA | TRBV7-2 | CASSLVTAGSRYTF | TGTGCCAGCAGCTTAGTTACTGCGGGAAGCCGCTACACCTTC
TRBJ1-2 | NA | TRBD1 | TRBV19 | CASSIPQGAGGNTF | TGTGCCAGTAGTATACCACAGGGGGCGGGTGGCAACACCTTC
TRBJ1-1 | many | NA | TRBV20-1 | CSARDTGRAEAFF | TGCAGTGCTAGAGATACAGGGCGGGCTGAAGCTTTCTTT
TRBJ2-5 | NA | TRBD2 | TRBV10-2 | CASSDRLAGRRETQYF | TGCGCCAGCAGTGACCGACTAGCGGGAAGGCGGGAGACCCAGTACTTC
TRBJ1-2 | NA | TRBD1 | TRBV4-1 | CASSQETRTGAALGYTF | TGCGCCAGCAGCCAAGAAACCAGAACAGGGGCGGCCCTTGGCTACACCTTC
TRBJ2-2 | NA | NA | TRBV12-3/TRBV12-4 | CASSLRAGNAGELFF | TGTGCCAGCAGCCTGAGAGCAGGGAACGCCGGGGAGCTGTTTTTT
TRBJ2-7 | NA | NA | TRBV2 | CASKGRSYVQYF | TGTGCCAGCAAGGGACGTAGCTACGTGCAGTACTTC